This is a list of T cell receptor beta chains from one sample in a study of radiotherapy plus CTLA-4 blockade in lung cancer. TCRdb's table, derived via immunoSEQ multiplex PCR, lists solely in-frame clones and lacks some. In the table there are approximately 95,000 clones, approximately 85% of which are singletons. Sample: peripheral blood, taken from a patient treated with radiotherapy plus ipilimumab. The receptors here all came from a human donor with non-small cell lung cancer who had a partial response to radiotherapy plus ipilimumab. CDR3s include the opening cysteine and the closing phenylalanine or tryptophan. Fields, in order: CDR3 protein, V gene, J gene.

CASSQDPSGTGTGANVLTF,TRBV4-2,TRBJ2-6
CASSPGSGEDTEAFF,TRBV5-1,TRBJ1-1
CASSPTRGPEKAFF,TRBV19,TRBJ1-1
CASSLSGRTDTQYF,TRBV28,TRBJ2-3
CASSLSRAGEQYF,TRBV7-3,TRBJ2-7
CASSPASGRASYEQYF,TRBV5-4,TRBJ2-7
CASSFGTSGGYEQYF,TRBV11-2,TRBJ2-7
CASSRGGGDTQYF,TRBV5-1,TRBJ2-3
CASSRTSATDTQYF,TRBV5-6,TRBJ2-3
CASSILSPNYGYTF,TRBV19,TRBJ1-2